This entry is about one T cell receptor beta chain. Its antigen remains unidentified. PBMC-derived CD4+ and CD8+ T cells were sorted. This entry comes from a study of CD8+ T cells in alopecia areata. Study-wide results and limits: Normal-skin resident alphabeta T cells also appear among scalp sample sequences.

Reverse transcribed after extraction, RNA yielded cDNA as the sequencing template. Here immunoSEQ multiplex PCR was the method, and the copy in TCRdb shows in-frame clones only, minus some. The sample yields approximately 150,000 clones, about 54% seen once. Per germline, CDR1 GTSNPN and CDR2 SVGIG (reference sequence). The CDR3 has 14 amino acids. V was clipped by 0 bases and J by 8 bases; unmatched bases: 8. This clonotype was obtained from a human donor in good health. The sample comprised CD4+ T cells sorted from blood. This chain connects TRBV30 to TRBJ1-2; 8 bases align to TRBD1. The CDR3 here is CAWSVGTGIGGYTF. DNA of the CDR3: TGTGCCTGGAGTGTAGGGACAGGTATAGGCGGCTACACCTTC. Combining the CDR3 with reference TRBV30 and TRBJ1-2 gives the whole variable domain SQTIHQWPATLVQPVGSPLSLECTVEGTSNPNLYWYRQAAGRGLQLLFYSVGIGQISSEVPQNLSASRPQDRQFILSSKKLLLSDSGFYLCAWSVGTGIGGYTFGSGTRLTVV.